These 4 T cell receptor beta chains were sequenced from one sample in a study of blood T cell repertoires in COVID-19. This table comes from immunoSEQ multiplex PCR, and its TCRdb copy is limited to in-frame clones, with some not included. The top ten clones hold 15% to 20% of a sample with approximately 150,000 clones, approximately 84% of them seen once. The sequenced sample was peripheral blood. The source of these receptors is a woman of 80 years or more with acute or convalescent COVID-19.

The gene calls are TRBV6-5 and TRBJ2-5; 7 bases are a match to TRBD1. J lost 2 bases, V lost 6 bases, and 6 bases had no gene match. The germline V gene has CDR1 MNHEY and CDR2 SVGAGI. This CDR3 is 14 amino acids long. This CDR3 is CASSARQGQETQYF. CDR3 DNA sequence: TGTGCCAGCAGCGCACGACAGGGTCAAGAGACCCAGTACTTC.

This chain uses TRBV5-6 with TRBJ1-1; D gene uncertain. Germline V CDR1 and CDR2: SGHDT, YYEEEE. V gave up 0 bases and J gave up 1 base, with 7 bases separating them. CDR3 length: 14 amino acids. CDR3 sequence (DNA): TGTGCCAGCAGCTTGGTGGGCAGGAACACTGAAGCTTTCTTT. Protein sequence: CASSLVGRNTEAFF.

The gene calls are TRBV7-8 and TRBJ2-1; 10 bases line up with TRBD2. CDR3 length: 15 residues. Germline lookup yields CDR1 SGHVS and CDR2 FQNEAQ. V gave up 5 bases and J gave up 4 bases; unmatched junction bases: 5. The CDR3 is CASSQAGGTYNEQFF. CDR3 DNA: TGTGCCAGCAGCCAAGCGGGGGGGACGTACAATGAGCAGTTCTTC.

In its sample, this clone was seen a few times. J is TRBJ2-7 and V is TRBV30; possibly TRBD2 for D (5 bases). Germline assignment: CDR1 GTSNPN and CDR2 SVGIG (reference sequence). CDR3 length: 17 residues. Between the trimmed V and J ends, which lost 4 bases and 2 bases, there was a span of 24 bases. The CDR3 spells CAWTFAPRLARTYEQYF. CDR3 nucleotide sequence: TGTGCCTGGACTTTCGCACCTCGGCTAGCTCGGACCTACGAGCAGTACTTC. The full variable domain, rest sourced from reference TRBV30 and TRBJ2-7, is SQTIHQWPATLVQPVGSPLSLECTVEGTSNPNLYWYRQAAGRGLQLLFYSVGIGQISSEVPQNLSASRPQDRQFILSSKKLLLSDSGFYLCAWTFAPRLARTYEQYFGPGTRLTVT.